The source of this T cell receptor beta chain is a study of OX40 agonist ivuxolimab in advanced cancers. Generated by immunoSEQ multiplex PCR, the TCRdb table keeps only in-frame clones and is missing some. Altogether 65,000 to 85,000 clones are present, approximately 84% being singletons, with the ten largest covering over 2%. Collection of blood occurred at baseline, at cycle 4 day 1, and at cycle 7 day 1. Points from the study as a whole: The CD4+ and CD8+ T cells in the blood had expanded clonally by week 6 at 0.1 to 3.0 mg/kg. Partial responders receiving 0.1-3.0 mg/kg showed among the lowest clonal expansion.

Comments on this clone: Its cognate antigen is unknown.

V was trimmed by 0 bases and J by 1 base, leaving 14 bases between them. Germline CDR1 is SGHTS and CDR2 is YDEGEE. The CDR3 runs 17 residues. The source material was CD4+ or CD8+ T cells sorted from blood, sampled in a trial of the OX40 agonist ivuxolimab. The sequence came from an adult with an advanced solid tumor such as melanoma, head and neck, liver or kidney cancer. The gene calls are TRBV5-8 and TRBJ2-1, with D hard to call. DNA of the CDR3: TGTGCCAGCAGCTTGGGTGGAACAGCCGGTTCCTACAATGAGCAGTTCTTC. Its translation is CASSLGGTAGSYNEQFF.